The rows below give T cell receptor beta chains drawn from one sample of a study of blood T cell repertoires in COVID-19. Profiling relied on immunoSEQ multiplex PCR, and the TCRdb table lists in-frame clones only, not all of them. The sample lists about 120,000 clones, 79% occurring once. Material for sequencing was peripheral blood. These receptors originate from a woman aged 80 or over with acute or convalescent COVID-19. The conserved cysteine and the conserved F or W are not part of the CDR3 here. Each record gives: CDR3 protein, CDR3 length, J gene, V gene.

ASSLAPGAAGELF 13 TRBJ2-2 TRBV7-9
ASSAFSNSPLH 11 TRBJ1-6 TRBV14
ASSPGTSGGGEQY 13 TRBJ2-7 TRBV18
ASLTRGLTEAF 11 TRBJ1-1 TRBV12-3/TRBV12-4
ASSSQTGELF 10 TRBJ2-2 TRBV19
ATSDGQGTDTQY 12 TRBJ2-3 TRBV24-1
ASRYRELTYEQY 12 TRBJ2-7 TRBV2
ASSLNPPGTGGDTQY 15 TRBJ2-3 TRBV7-3
ASSLVGRVAGELF 13 TRBJ2-2 TRBV11-2
ASSSGQGATVGEQY 14 TRBJ2-7 TRBV5-4
ASSRGTGAQETQY 13 TRBJ2-5 TRBV7-9
ASSLGGGSYNEQF 13 TRBJ2-1 TRBV7-2
SVDRDSYGYT 10 TRBJ1-2 TRBV29-1
ASSLLGGGRNTEAF 14 TRBJ1-1 TRBV4-2
ASSLVGRGGTEAF 13 TRBJ1-1 TRBV27
ASSDRVSYNEQF 12 TRBJ2-1 TRBV2
ASSLTGVGNQPQH 13 TRBJ1-5 TRBV5-5
SVGGLAGSYNEQF 13 TRBJ2-1 TRBV29-1
ASSQGLAGGQEQF 13 TRBJ2-1 TRBV3-1/TRBV3-2
ASSQWGQGNTEAF 13 TRBJ1-1 TRBV14
ASSLSGRNYGYT 12 TRBJ1-2 TRBV27
ASSSRGGGYGYT 12 TRBJ1-2 TRBV6-6
ASSPSGDLGLAGVGNEQF 18 TRBJ2-1 TRBV18
AWTLSGQGSSPLH 13 TRBJ1-6 TRBV30
ASSGQPGGLEQY 12 TRBJ2-7 TRBV19
ASSPLGTGSYEQY 13 TRBJ2-7 TRBV18
ASKRAGGPNEQF 12 TRBJ2-1 TRBV6-5
ASSSAVRGNYNEQF 14 TRBJ2-1 TRBV7-9
ASSPPGGRETQY 12 TRBJ2-5 TRBV18
ASSVGGGDYGYT 12 TRBJ1-2 TRBV5-6
ASRLRDRDSEAF 12 TRBJ1-1 TRBV27
ASSPDRGWSYNEQF 14 TRBJ2-1 TRBV5-1
ASSPLQGFSETQY 13 TRBJ2-5 TRBV18
ASSDRTGSSYNSPLH 15 TRBJ1-6 TRBV9
ASSEGTGVETQY 12 TRBJ2-5 TRBV2
ASSAGTGYSNQPQH 14 TRBJ1-5 TRBV9
ASSYFGQGIT 10 TRBJ1-2 TRBV6-2/TRBV6-3
SASSSGLNTGELF 13 TRBJ2-2 TRBV20-1
ASSVGVAETQY 11 TRBJ2-5 TRBV9
ASSLIAGATYNEQF 14 TRBJ2-1 TRBV7-3
ASSDGTSGWGTDTQY 15 TRBJ2-3 TRBV14
ASSQVGGVSYGYT 13 TRBJ1-2 TRBV4-2
ASSFLPDSSGMNTEAF 16 TRBJ1-1 TRBV28
SVTYRVVGEEDQPQH 15 TRBJ1-5 TRBV29-1
ASSRDRTYEAF 11 TRBJ1-1 TRBV4-3
ASSPGTHADTQY 12 TRBJ2-3 TRBV7-3
ASSLAAGNQPQH 12 TRBJ1-5 TRBV7-8
ASSYRDRGQTEQY 13 TRBJ2-7 TRBV6-2/TRBV6-3
ASSFPGGTQY 10 TRBJ2-3 TRBV27
ASSLDRDTEAF 11 TRBJ1-1 TRBV7-3
ASSLSGTGVYEQY 13 TRBJ2-7 TRBV7-2
ASSQVGNTEAF 11 TRBJ1-1 TRBV3-1/TRBV3-2
ASSSGLYNEQF 11 TRBJ2-1 TRBV12-3/TRBV12-4
ASSEERNSNIQY 12 TRBJ2-4 TRBV6-1
ASSPPGLTYEQY 12 TRBJ2-7 TRBV18
ASSQEQGAHTEAF 13 TRBJ1-1 TRBV4-3